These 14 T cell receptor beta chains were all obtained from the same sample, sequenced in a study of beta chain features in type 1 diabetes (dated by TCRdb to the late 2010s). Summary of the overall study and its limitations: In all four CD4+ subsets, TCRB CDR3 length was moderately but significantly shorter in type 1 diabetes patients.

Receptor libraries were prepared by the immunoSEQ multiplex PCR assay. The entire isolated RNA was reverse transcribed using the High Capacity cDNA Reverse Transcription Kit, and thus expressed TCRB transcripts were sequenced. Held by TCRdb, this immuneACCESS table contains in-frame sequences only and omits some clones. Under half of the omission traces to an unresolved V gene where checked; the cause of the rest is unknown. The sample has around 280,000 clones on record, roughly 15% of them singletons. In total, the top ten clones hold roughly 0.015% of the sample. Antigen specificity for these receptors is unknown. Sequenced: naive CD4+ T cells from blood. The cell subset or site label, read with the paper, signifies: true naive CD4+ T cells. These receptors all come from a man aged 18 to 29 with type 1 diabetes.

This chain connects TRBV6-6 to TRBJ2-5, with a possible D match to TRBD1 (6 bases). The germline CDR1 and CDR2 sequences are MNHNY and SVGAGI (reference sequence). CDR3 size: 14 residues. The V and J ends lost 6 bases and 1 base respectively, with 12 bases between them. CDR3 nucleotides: TGTGCCAGCAGCCTTTGGACAGTCCAAGAGACCCAGTACTTC. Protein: CASSLWTVQETQYF.

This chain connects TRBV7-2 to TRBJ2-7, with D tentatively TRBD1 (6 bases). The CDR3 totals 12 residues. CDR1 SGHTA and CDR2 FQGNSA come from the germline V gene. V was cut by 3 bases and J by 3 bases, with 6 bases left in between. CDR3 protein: CASSLTGYEQYF. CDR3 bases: TGTGCCAGCAGCTTGACAGGCTACGAGCAGTACTTC.

CDR3 coding DNA: TGTGCCAGCAGCAACGACAGGGGGTTCTCCTACGAGCAGTACTTC. Translating it yields CASSNDRGFSYEQYF. The chain uses TRBV9 and TRBJ2-7; 9 nucleotides line up with TRBD1. V lost 4 bases and J lost 0; bases outside the gene matches: 5. CDR1 and CDR2 from the germline V gene are SGDLS and YYNGEE. The CDR3 covers 15 residues.

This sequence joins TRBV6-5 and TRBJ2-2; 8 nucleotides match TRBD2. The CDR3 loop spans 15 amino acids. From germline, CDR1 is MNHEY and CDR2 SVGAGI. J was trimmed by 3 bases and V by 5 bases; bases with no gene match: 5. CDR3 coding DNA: TGTGCCAGCAGTGTAGGACTAGCCTACACCGGGGAGCTGTTTTTT. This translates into CASSVGLAYTGELFF.

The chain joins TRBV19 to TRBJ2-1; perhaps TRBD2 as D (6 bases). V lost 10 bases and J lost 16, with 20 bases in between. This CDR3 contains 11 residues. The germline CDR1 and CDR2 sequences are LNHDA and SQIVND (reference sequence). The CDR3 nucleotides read TGTGCCACTTCTGAGCGGGCACAGAAATTCTTC. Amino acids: CATSERAQKFF.

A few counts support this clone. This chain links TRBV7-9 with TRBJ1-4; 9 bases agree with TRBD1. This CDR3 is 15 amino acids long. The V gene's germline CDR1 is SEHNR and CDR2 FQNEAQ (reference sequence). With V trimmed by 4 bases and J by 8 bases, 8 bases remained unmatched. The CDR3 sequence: CASSSGQGIVEKLFF. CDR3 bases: TGTGCCAGCAGCTCGGGACAGGGTATCGTAGAAAAACTGTTTTTT.

CDR3 DNA sequence: TGTGCCACCAAGCACAGGGGACAAGAGACCCAGTACTTC. It yields the protein CATKHRGQETQYF. The V call is TRBV7-8, the J call TRBJ2-5; 7 bases agree with TRBD1. Germline V gene data show CDR1 as SGHVS and CDR2 as FQNEAQ. The J segment lost 2 bases and the V segment lost 10 bases, leaving 7 bases of the junction unmatched. The CDR3 has 13 amino acids.

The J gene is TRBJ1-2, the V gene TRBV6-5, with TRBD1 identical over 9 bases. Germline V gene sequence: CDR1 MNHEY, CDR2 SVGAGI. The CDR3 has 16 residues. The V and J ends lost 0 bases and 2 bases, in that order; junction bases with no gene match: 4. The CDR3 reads CASSYSLQGANYGYTF. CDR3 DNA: TGTGCCAGCAGTTACTCCCTACAGGGGGCCAACTATGGCTACACCTTC.

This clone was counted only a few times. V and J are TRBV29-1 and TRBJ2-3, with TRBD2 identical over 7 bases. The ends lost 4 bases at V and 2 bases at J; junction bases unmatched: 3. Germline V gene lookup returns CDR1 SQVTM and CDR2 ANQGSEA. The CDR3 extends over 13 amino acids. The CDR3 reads CSVGWDYTDTQYF. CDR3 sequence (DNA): TGCAGCGTTGGGTGGGACTACACAGATACGCAGTATTTT.

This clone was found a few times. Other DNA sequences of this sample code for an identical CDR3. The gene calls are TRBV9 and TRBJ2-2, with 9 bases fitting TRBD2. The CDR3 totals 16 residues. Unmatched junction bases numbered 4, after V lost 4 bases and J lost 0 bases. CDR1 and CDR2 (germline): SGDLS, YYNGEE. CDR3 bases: TGTGCCAGCAGCCTTGCGGGAGGGACGAACACCGGGGAGCTGTTTTTT. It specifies CASSLAGGTNTGELFF. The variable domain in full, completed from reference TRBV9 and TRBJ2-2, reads DSGVTQTPKHLITATGQRVTLRCSPRSGDLSVYWYQQSLDQGLQFLIQYYNGEERAKGNILERFSAQQFPDLHSELNLSSLELGDSALYFCASSLAGGTNTGELFFGEGSRLTVL.

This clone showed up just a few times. Here the CDR3 DNA reads TGCGCCAGCAGTTTGGGGCCTGAAGCTTTCTTT. It is translated as CASSLGPEAFF. The chain joins TRBV4-1 to TRBJ1-1; D might be TRBD1 (5 bases). Trimming removed 6 bases at V and 6 bases at J, with 8 bases between. Looked up from germline, CDR1 is MGHRA and CDR2 is YSYEKL. The CDR3 is 11 amino acids.

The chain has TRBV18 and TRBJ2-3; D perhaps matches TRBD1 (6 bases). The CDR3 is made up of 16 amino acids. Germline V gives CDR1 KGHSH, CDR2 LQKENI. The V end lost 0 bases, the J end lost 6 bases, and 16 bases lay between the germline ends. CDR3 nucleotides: TGTGCCAGCTCACCACCGTGGGCAGGGGCGGGCGATACGCAGTATTTT. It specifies CASSPPWAGAGDTQYF.

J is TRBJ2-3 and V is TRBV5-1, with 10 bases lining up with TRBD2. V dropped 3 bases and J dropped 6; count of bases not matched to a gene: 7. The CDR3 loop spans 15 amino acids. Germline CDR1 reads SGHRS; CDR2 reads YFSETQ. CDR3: CASSSGLARGDTQYF. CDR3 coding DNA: TGCGCCAGCAGCTCGGGACTAGCGAGAGGGGATACGCAGTATTTT.

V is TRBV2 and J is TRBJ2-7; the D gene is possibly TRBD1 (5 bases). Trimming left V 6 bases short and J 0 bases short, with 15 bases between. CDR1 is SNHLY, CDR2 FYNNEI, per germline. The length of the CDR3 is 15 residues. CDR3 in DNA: TGTGCCAGCAGCAATCAAGGGGCTATCTCCTACGAGCAGTACTTC. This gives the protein CASSNQGAISYEQYF.